These T cell receptor beta chains were read from a single sample in a study of T cell responses to AZD1222 COVID-19 vaccine. Sequencing used immunoSEQ multiplex PCR; TCRdb keeps in-frame clones, though not all of them. The sample records under 120,000 clones, roughly 85% being singletons. The sample was peripheral blood, taken 28 days after the second AZD1222 dose. The receptor set was obtained from an adult who received the AZD1222 COVID-19 vaccine. Each CDR3 is given with its conserved first and last residue. Each record gives: V gene, J gene, CDR3 protein.

TRBV11-3,TRBJ1-3,CASSEGLHRGISGNTIYF
TRBV4-1,TRBJ1-2,CASSQAQGPTYGYTF
TRBV6-5,TRBJ1-5,CASSYRQSNQPQHF
TRBV9,TRBJ1-4,CANWGAAEELFF
TRBV18,TRBJ2-2,CASSITSTGELFF
TRBV7-9,TRBJ2-7,CASTFGSSYEQYF
TRBV27,TRBJ1-6,CASSLRQGSVYNSPLHF
TRBV28,TRBJ2-7,CASIPSGAMGEEQYF
TRBV19,TRBJ2-1,CASSSDSYNEQFF
TRBV18,TRBJ1-1,CASSPRQENTEAFF
TRBV4-1,TRBJ2-1,CASSQGYSGANEQFF
TRBV12-3/TRBV12-4,TRBJ1-1,CASSLGQRTEAFF
TRBV2,TRBJ1-2,CASTPQYGYTF
TRBV7-2,TRBJ1-2,CASSLISRQGGYGYTF
TRBV12-3/TRBV12-4,TRBJ1-2,CASSLSKNYGYTF
TRBV9,TRBJ1-1,CASSVGLILQGGMNTEAFF
TRBV10-3,TRBJ1-5,CAISAGGGNQPQHF
TRBV7-3,TRBJ2-2,CASSQLGTSGQYTGELFF
TRBV3-1/TRBV3-2,TRBJ1-5,CASSQGHTNQPQHF
TRBV30,TRBJ2-1,CAWSVPASGTEQFF
TRBV27,TRBJ2-1,CASSQGDTPFYNEQFF
TRBV6-1,TRBJ1-4,CASSVPGQVGMGGEKLFF
TRBV6-5,TRBJ2-1,CASRAGTSGSGEQFF
TRBV7-6,TRBJ2-7,CASSAAALAAPYEQYF
TRBV7-9,TRBJ2-7,CASSLALGLAAYEQYF
TRBV14,TRBJ2-1,CASSQGREGHVGEQFF
TRBV27,TRBJ1-4,CASSIQGLQGKLFF
TRBV29-1,TRBJ1-1,CSVGTGGFVTEAFF